Presented here are 9 T cell receptor beta chains from one specimen sequenced in a study of pediatric ulcerative colitis. The table came from immunoSEQ multiplex PCR; TCRdb's copy has only in-frame clones and leaves some out. The sample gives about 64,000 clones, 77% of which show up once; 4% to 6.5% is in the top ten. Sample: blood. The receptor set was obtained from a boy aged 5-17 years with moderate ulcerative colitis.

The chain joins TRBV10-3 to TRBJ2-5; a weak D match, TRBD2 (5 bases). The CDR3 sequence is 14 residues long. Trimming cost V 3 bases and J 1 base, with 9 bases left between them. Germline-derived CDR1 and CDR2 are ENHRY and SYGVKD. The chain's CDR3 is CAISDSAGQETQYF. The CDR3 DNA follows: TGTGCCATCAGTGACAGTGCGGGCCAAGAGACCCAGTACTTC.

The rearrangement joins TRBV27 to TRBJ1-1; D is undetermined. The germline gives CDR1 MNHEY, CDR2 SMNVEV (reference sequence). This CDR3 has 14 amino acids. Trimming pared 0 bases from V and 1 base from J, leaving 6 bases between. CDR3 residues: CASSLSKGNTEAFF. The CDR3 DNA reads TGTGCCAGCAGTTTATCGAAGGGGAACACTGAAGCTTTCTTT.

This chain joins TRBV11-2 and TRBJ2-7; TRBD1 agrees at 7 bases. V lost 6 bases and J lost 4; bases outside the gene matches: 3. Per the germline V gene, CDR1 is SGHAT and CDR2 is FQNNGV. CDR3 length equals 12 residues. The CDR3 coding sequence is TGTGCCAGCAGTCCAGGGGGTTACGAGCAGTACTTC. The encoded protein is CASSPGGYEQYF.

In this sample, this clone turned up once. This chain uses TRBV5-1 with TRBJ2-5; a weak D match, TRBD2 (5 bases). The CDR3 is 16 residues long. V gave up 6 bases and J gave up 4 bases, with 22 bases separating them. The germline gives CDR1 SGHRS, CDR2 YFSETQ. CDR3 sequence: CASNPSKRAYGETQYF. The CDR3 nucleotides read TGCGCCAGCAACCCCAGTAAGAGGGCCTACGGAGAGACCCAGTACTTC. Drawing the rest from reference TRBV5-1 and TRBJ2-5, the complete variable domain is KAGVTQTPRYLIKTRGQQVTLSCSPISGHRSVSWYQQTPGQGLQFLFEYFSETQRNKGNFPGRFSGRQFSNSRSEMNVSTLELGDSALYLCASNPSKRAYGETQYFGPGTRLLVL.

The genes are TRBV7-2 and TRBJ1-2; 7 bases map to TRBD1. The V gene's germline CDR1 is SGHTA and CDR2 FQGNSA. V lost 5 bases and J lost 3; bases outside the gene matches: 9. The CDR3 contains 15 residues. CDR3: CASSPGGGAYYGYTF. In DNA form, the CDR3 reads TGTGCCAGCAGCCCAGGGGGGGGCGCTTACTATGGCTACACCTTC.

The chain has TRBV29-1 and TRBJ1-4, with no clear D. This CDR3 comprises 13 residues. V was pared by 3 bases and J by 3 bases, with 8 bases between. The V gene's germline CDR1 is SQVTM and CDR2 ANQGSEA. CDR3: CSVDAGANEKLFF. DNA for the CDR3: TGCAGCGTTGACGCCGGGGCTAATGAAAAACTGTTTTTT.

The V call is TRBV7-3, the J call TRBJ1-2; TRBD1 aligns across 9 bases. Germline V gives CDR1 SGHTA, CDR2 FQGTGA. CDR3 length: 14 residues. The V segment lost 4 bases and the J segment 6 bases; nucleotides outside the gene matches: 6. The CDR3 sequence is CASSWGQGQDGYTF. CDR3 nucleotide sequence: TGTGCCAGCAGCTGGGGACAGGGTCAGGATGGCTACACCTTC.

The rearrangement links TRBV18 to TRBJ2-1; 7 bases are shared with TRBD1. From germline, CDR1 is KGHSH and CDR2 LQKENI. Trimming cost V 3 bases and J 3 bases; bases outside gene matches: 2. There are 14 residues in the CDR3. CDR3 DNA: TGTGCCAGCTCACCTAGGGACAGCTACAATGAGCAGTTCTTC. Its protein product is CASSPRDSYNEQFF.

This chain joins TRBV25-1 and TRBJ1-6; perhaps TRBD1 as D (6 bases). CDR3 length: 17 amino acids. Looked up from germline, CDR1 is MGHDK and CDR2 is SYGVNS. The germline V and J ends were trimmed by 2 bases and 9 bases, with 20 bases remaining between them. CDR3 nucleotide sequence: TGTGCCAGCAGTGAAATAGCGGGGGGCTCATTGGGTTCACCCCTCCACTTT. It is translated as CASSEIAGGSLGSPLHF. Supplemented by reference TRBV25-1 and TRBJ1-6, the full variable domain reads EADIYQTPRYLVIGTGKKITLECSQTMGHDKMYWYQQDPGMELHLIHYSYGVNSTEKGDLSSESTVSRIRTEHFPLTLESARPSHTSQYLCASSEIAGGSLGSPLHFGNGTRLTVT.